The rows below give T cell receptor beta chains drawn from one sample of a study of cytomegalovirus exposure and HLA in healthy donors. The repertoire was sequenced with immunoSEQ multiplex PCR; TCRdb's copy has only in-frame clones and lacks some. The sample records about 150,000 clones, 70% to 90% being singletons. The sample comprised PBMCs. The source is a man aged 35 to 55 in good health and CMV-seronegative. CDR3s include the opening cysteine and the closing phenylalanine or tryptophan. Fields, in order: D gene, clone size, V gene, J gene, CDR3 DNA, CDR3 protein. The D gene is left open where the match is weak. A clone size is listed for some rows: how often the clone was seen (once, few, many), or a class if it is expanded.

.,.,TRBV6-5,TRBJ2-3,TGTGCCAGCAGTTACGCGAGTCAAGCAGATACGCAGTATTTT,CASSYASQADTQYF
.,.,TRBV7-6,TRBJ2-1,TGTGCCAGCACCGAAGGGGTGAGCTCCTACAATGAGCAGTTCTTC,CASTEGVSSYNEQFF
TRBD1,.,TRBV7-9,TRBJ1-2,TGTGCCAGCAGCCCAAGACAGGGCGAAGAATCTAACTATGGCTACACCTTC,CASSPRQGEESNYGYTF
.,.,TRBV27,TRBJ1-6,TGTGCCAGCAACCCGGCAGGAGAGGGGGTAGGGTCCTATAATTCACCCCTCCACTTT,CASNPAGEGVGSYNSPLHF
TRBD1,.,TRBV5-5,TRBJ1-5,TGTGCCAGCAGCGTGGGACAGGGTTGGGGTCAGCCCCAGCATTTT,CASSVGQGWGQPQHF
.,.,TRBV7-8,TRBJ1-6,TGTGCCAGCAGCCCCTGGGGGGGCCTTTCACCCCTCCACTTT,CASSPWGGLSPLHF
TRBD2,.,TRBV29-1,TRBJ2-7,TGCAGCGTTGAAGGGGGACTAGCGGGAGCCTACGAGCAGTACTTC,CSVEGGLAGAYEQYF
.,.,TRBV2,TRBJ2-3,TGTGCCAGCACTCTAGCGCGCACCACAGATACGCAGTATTTT,CASTLARTTDTQYF
TRBD1,.,TRBV13,TRBJ2-5,TGTGCCAGCAGCTCCTCCAGGGGGCCGGGAGAGACCCAGTACTTC,CASSSSRGPGETQYF
.,few,TRBV18,TRBJ1-2,TGTGCCAGCTCACCACAGACTGACCAAGGCTACACCTTC,CASSPQTDQGYTF
TRBD2,.,TRBV7-3,TRBJ2-7,TGTGCCAGCAGCTTCGGCCTAGCGGGAGACGAGCAGTACTTC,CASSFGLAGDEQYF
.,.,TRBV7-9,TRBJ2-1,TGTGCCAGCTCAAGGGGTATTGAGCAGTTCTTC,CASSRGIEQFF
TRBD1,.,TRBV4-2,TRBJ2-1,TGTGCCAGCAGCCGGACAGGGGGCAGCGAGCAGTTCTTC,CASSRTGGSEQFF
.,.,TRBV7-3,TRBJ2-6,TGTGCCAGCAGCTTACGGGGGGCCAACGTCCTGACTTTC,CASSLRGANVLTF
.,.,TRBV7-9,TRBJ2-3,TGTTCCAGCAGCTTAGCACAGTACACGCAGTATTTT,CSSSLAQYTQYF
TRBD2,.,TRBV5-1,TRBJ2-2,TGCGCCAGCAGCTTGAGCATAGCGGGGAACACCGGGGAGCTGTTTTTT,CASSLSIAGNTGELFF
TRBD1,.,TRBV5-4,TRBJ1-2,TGTGCCAGCAGCTCTCTACAGGGGGCATATGGCTACACCTTC,CASSSLQGAYGYTF
TRBD2,.,TRBV7-2,TRBJ2-7,TGTGCCAGCAGCTTGCTAGCGGGGTCCTACGAGCAGTACTTC,CASSLLAGSYEQYF
TRBD2,.,TRBV18,TRBJ2-2,TGTGCCAGCTCAGCTAGCGGTTCGAACACCGGGGAGCTGTTTTTT,CASSASGSNTGELFF
.,once,TRBV9,TRBJ2-3,TGTGCCAGCACCGTCCCTTTGAGACAGAGCACAGATACGCAGTATTTT,CASTVPLRQSTDTQYF
TRBD2,.,TRBV4-1,TRBJ2-1,TGCGCCAGCAGCCAACCACTAGCGGGGCGGTACAATGAGCAGTTCTTC,CASSQPLAGRYNEQFF
.,.,TRBV30,TRBJ1-2,TGTGCCTGGAGTCACCTAAACAACTATGGCTACACCTTC,CAWSHLNNYGYTF
.,few,TRBV5-8,TRBJ1-1,TGTGCCAGCAGCGAAGCCAGGGGATGGGCTGAAGCTTTCTTT,CASSEARGWAEAFF
TRBD1,.,TRBV4-1,TRBJ1-2,TGCGCCAGTAGCCAAGCACAGGGGGCGAGTGGCTACACCTTC,CASSQAQGASGYTF
.,.,TRBV7-8,TRBJ1-2,TGTGCCAGCAGCTTAAATTCCGATGGCTACACCTTC,CASSLNSDGYTF
.,once,TRBV7-9,TRBJ1-2,TGTTCCAGCAACCTCCCAGGGGCTGGCTACACCTTC,CSSNLPGAGYTF
.,.,TRBV7-9,TRBJ2-1,TGTGCCAGCTCAAGGGGTAGTGAGCAGTTCTTC,CASSRGSEQFF
.,.,TRBV5-6,TRBJ2-3,TGTGCCAGCAGCTTGGCTCCCAGCGGAAGCACAGATACGCAGTATTTT,CASSLAPSGSTDTQYF
.,.,TRBV11-2,TRBJ2-5,TGTGCCAGCTTTGGAGGATTTGGGATGCCCCAGTACTTC,CASFGGFGMPQYF
TRBD2,few,TRBV28,TRBJ2-7,TGTGCCAGCAGTTCAACTAGCGGGGACCCCTACGAGCAGTACTTC,CASSSTSGDPYEQYF
.,few,TRBV6-1,TRBJ1-1,TGTGCCAGCAGTGAAGCTCTGGGGGCCGGTACTGAAGCTTTCTTT,CASSEALGAGTEAFF
TRBD1,few,TRBV13,TRBJ1-5,TGTGCCAGCAGTTTCACAGGGGAGAGCAATCAGCCCCAGCATTTT,CASSFTGESNQPQHF
.,.,TRBV2,TRBJ2-7,TGTGCCAGCAGTGAAGAGTGGCGGAGCTCCTACGAGCAGTACTTC,CASSEEWRSSYEQYF
TRBD1,.,TRBV18,TRBJ1-1,TGTGCCAGCTCACTCTCAGACAGGGCCGCTTTCTTT,CASSLSDRAAFF
TRBD1,.,TRBV11-2,TRBJ2-7,TGTGCCAGCAGTACCGGGACAGTCTACGAGCAGTACTTC,CASSTGTVYEQYF
TRBD1,.,TRBV28,TRBJ1-2,TGTGCCAGCAGCCTGACAGGGCCTGGCTACACCTTC,CASSLTGPGYTF
.,.,TRBV11-1,TRBJ2-7,TGTGCCAGCAGCTCCGTGGACAGTATTCACTACGAGCAGTACTTC,CASSSVDSIHYEQYF